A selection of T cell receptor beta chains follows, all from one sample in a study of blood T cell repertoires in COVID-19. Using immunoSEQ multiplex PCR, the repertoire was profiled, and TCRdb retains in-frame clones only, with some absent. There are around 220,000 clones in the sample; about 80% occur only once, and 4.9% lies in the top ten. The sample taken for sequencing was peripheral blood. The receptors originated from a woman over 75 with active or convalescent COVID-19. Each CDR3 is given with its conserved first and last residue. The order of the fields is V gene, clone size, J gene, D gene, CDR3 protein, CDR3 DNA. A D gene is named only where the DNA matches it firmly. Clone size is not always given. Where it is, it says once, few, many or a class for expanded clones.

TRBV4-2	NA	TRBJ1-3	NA	CASSQEQGAGNTIYF	TGTGCCAGCAGCCAGGAACAGGGTGCTGGAAACACCATATATTTT
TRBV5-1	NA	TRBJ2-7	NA	CASSLAGQNYEQYF	TGCGCCAGCAGCTTGGCCGGACAGAACTACGAGCAGTACTTC
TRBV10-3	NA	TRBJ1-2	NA	CAIQEKEIAANYGYTF	TGTGCCATCCAAGAAAAAGAGATAGCAGCTAACTATGGCTACACCTTC
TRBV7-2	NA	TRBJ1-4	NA	CASSSQIVSEKLFF	TGTGCCAGCAGCTCACAGATAGTTAGTGAAAAACTGTTTTTT
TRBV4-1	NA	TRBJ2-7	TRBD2	CASSQGLAGVSEQYF	TGCGCCAGCAGCCAAGGACTAGCGGGAGTCTCCGAGCAGTACTTC
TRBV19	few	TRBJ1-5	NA	CASSRDKHQPQHF	TGTGCCAGTAGTAGGGACAAACATCAGCCCCAGCATTTT
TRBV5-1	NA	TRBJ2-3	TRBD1	CASSLTTGDTDTQYF	TGCGCCAGCAGCTTGACGACAGGGGACACAGATACGCAGTATTTT
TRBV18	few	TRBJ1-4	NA	CASSPGSREKLFF	TGTGCCAGCTCACCGGGGAGTCGGGAAAAACTGTTTTTT
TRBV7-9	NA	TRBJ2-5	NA	CASSLASGQGGETQYF	TGTGCCAGCAGCTTAGCGTCCGGGCAGGGAGGCGAGACCCAGTACTTC
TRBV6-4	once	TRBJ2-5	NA	CASSETSGSGQETQYF	TGTGCCAGCAGTGAGACCTCCGGGAGTGGGCAAGAGACCCAGTACTTC
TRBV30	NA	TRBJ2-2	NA	CAWRGPRELFF	TGTGCCTGGAGGGGCCCGAGGGAGCTGTTTTTT
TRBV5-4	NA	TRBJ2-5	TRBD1	CASSSKQGSGETQYF	TGTGCCAGCAGCTCGAAACAGGGGTCGGGAGAGACCCAGTACTTC
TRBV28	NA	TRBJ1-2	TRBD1	CASSFQPLQGNYGYTF	TGTGCCAGCAGTTTTCAACCCCTACAGGGGAACTATGGCTACACCTTC
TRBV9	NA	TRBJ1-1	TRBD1	CASSVQGGSTEAFF	TGTGCCAGCAGCGTACAGGGGGGTAGTACTGAAGCTTTCTTT
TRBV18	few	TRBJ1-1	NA	CASSPSRTPNTEAFF	TGTGCCAGCTCACCGAGTCGGACACCTAACACTGAAGCTTTCTTT
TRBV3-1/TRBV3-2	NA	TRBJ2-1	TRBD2	CASSQGGVAGPYNEQFF	TGTGCCAGCAGCCAGGGGGGGGTAGCGGGTCCCTACAATGAGCAGTTCTTC
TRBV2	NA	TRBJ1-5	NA	CASSERGLSNQPQHF	TGTGCCAGCAGTGAACGGGGGTTAAGCAATCAGCCCCAGCATTTT
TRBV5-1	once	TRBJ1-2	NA	CASSLNGQPSYGYTF	TGCGCCAGCAGCTTGAATGGGCAGCCTTCCTATGGCTACACCTTC